These T cell receptor beta chains were read from a single sample in a study of CD4+ T cells in melanoma. Measured with immunoSEQ multiplex PCR; TCRdb has only the in-frame clones, and not every one. The data hold over 130,000 clones, with approximately 91% observed a single time. The receptor source for this set is a human donor with melanoma. Each CDR3 is given with its conserved first and last residue. The D gene is left open where the match is weak. Rows give clone size only sometimes, using once, few, many, or a class for an expanded clone.

J,size,V,D,DNA,CDR3
TRBJ2-3,NA,TRBV25-1,TRBD2,TGTGCCAGCAGTGAGGGGACTAGCGGGGCGTCTGTCACAGATACGCAGTATTTT,CASSEGTSGASVTDTQYF
TRBJ1-3,once,TRBV30,NA,TGTGCCTTTCCGGGGCCAACTGGAAACACCATATATTTT,CAFPGPTGNTIYF
TRBJ2-3,NA,TRBV2,TRBD2,TGTGCCAGCAGTGATCGAGCGGGGGGGTCAGATACGCAGTATTTT,CASSDRAGGSDTQYF
TRBJ1-1,NA,TRBV30,TRBD1,TGTGCCTGGAGGGGACAGGCCTACACTGAAGCTTTCTTT,CAWRGQAYTEAFF
TRBJ2-5,NA,TRBV5-1,NA,TGCGCCAGCAGCTTGGGGGCCGAAGAGACCCAGTACTTC,CASSLGAEETQYF
TRBJ2-7,NA,TRBV6-1,NA,TGTGCCAGCAGCTGGATAGGGGTCGAGCAGTACTTC,CASSWIGVEQYF
TRBJ1-1,NA,TRBV25-1,NA,TGTGCCAGCAGTCCGGCCTCCAACTACAACACTGAAGCTTTCTTT,CASSPASNYNTEAFF
TRBJ2-4,once,TRBV19,TRBD1,TGTGCCAGTAGTATCGACAGGGATATCGGCAAAAACATTCAGTACTTC,CASSIDRDIGKNIQYF
TRBJ1-1,NA,TRBV19,NA,TGTGCCAGTAGTATAACAGAGCTTGACACTGAAGCTTTCTTT,CASSITELDTEAFF
TRBJ2-5,NA,TRBV5-1,TRBD2,TGCGCCAGCAGCTTGGGGCTGTCTAGCGGGGACCGGGAGACCCAGTACTTC,CASSLGLSSGDRETQYF
TRBJ1-2,NA,TRBV5-6,NA,TGTGCCAGCGGGAAAGGGGTTGGGGTTCATGGCTACACCTTC,CASGKGVGVHGYTF
TRBJ2-7,NA,TRBV5-5,NA,TGTGCCAGCGGACAAAAGCAGTACTTC,CASGQKQYF
TRBJ1-1,NA,TRBV11-2,NA,TGTGCCAGCAGCTTAGTTTCTAACACTGAAGCTTTCTTT,CASSLVSNTEAFF
TRBJ1-2,NA,TRBV7-2,NA,TGTGCCAGCAGCCCACGACGTTGGTATGAGTATGGCTACACCTTC,CASSPRRWYEYGYTF
TRBJ2-7,NA,TRBV2,NA,TGTGCCAGCAGAGACAGGTCTCCATACGAGCAGTACTTC,CASRDRSPYEQYF
TRBJ1-2,once,TRBV21-1,NA,TGTGCCAGCAGCAAAATAAATCAGGGAGCCTATGGCTACACCTTC,CASSKINQGAYGYTF
TRBJ2-7,NA,TRBV6-9,NA,TGTACCAGCAGAATACCGACCCCGCTCCACGAGCAGTACTTC,CTSRIPTPLHEQYF
TRBJ2-2,once,TRBV5-1,NA,TGCGCCAGCAGCTCAAAGGCCCAGGGATGGACCGGGGAGCTGTTTTTT,CASSSKAQGWTGELFF
TRBJ2-3,NA,TRBV10-3,TRBD2,TGTGCCATCAGTGACTTTGGGCCTAGCGGAGCAGATACGCAGTATTTT,CAISDFGPSGADTQYF
TRBJ1-6,NA,TRBV7-9,NA,TGTGCCAGCAGCCGTGATGGCGGTAATTCACCCCTCCACTTT,CASSRDGGNSPLHF
TRBJ2-1,once,TRBV30,NA,TGTGCCTGGAAGAGGAGGACCACCGTCAATGAGCAGTTCTTC,CAWKRRTTVNEQFF
TRBJ2-1,NA,TRBV5-4,TRBD2,TGTGCCAGCAGCTTGGGGGCTAGCGGGGGCAATGAGCAGTTCTTC,CASSLGASGGNEQFF
TRBJ2-7,NA,TRBV6-6,NA,TGTGCCAGCAGTTACTCGACCAGTTATATCAAGTACTTC,CASSYSTSYIKYF
TRBJ2-1,NA,TRBV5-1,NA,TGCGCCAGCAGCTTGGTCGCGAGTCCCTACAATGAGCAGTTCTTC,CASSLVASPYNEQFF
TRBJ1-2,NA,TRBV19,NA,TGTGCCAGTAGTATCGGCTATGGCTACACCTTC,CASSIGYGYTF
TRBJ1-3,NA,TRBV2,TRBD1,TGTGCCAGCAGTAGGGGAGGACAGGGCACTTACTACTCTGGAAACACCATATATTTT,CASSRGGQGTYYSGNTIYF
TRBJ1-4,NA,TRBV5-8,NA,TGTGCCAGCACCCCAGGGTTTGGGGTACTGGCTGAAAAACTGTTTTTT,CASTPGFGVLAEKLFF
TRBJ2-4,NA,TRBV9,NA,TGTGCCAGCAGCGGACCTATGAATCTAGCCAAAAACATTCAGTACTTC,CASSGPMNLAKNIQYF